The 28 T cell receptor beta chains given below trace back to one sample, sequenced in a study of control samples from healthy donors and cancer patients. Generated by immunoSEQ multiplex PCR, the TCRdb table keeps only in-frame clones and is missing some. Among some 97,000 clones listed, about 90% were seen once. The sequenced material came from blood. The source is a woman aged 50 to 65 in good health.

The chain combines TRBV11-2 with TRBJ1-4, with no clear D. Trimming pared 1 base from V and 8 bases from J, leaving 8 bases between. This CDR3 is 13 amino acids long. The V gene's germline CDR1 is SGHAT and CDR2 FQNNGV. CDR3 amino acids: CASSLVEAEKLFF. In nucleotides, the CDR3 is TGTGCCAGCAGCTTAGTGGAAGCCGAAAAACTGTTTTTT.

V usage is TRBV28 and J usage is TRBJ2-3, with TRBD2 matching over 7 bases. With V trimmed by 6 bases and J by 3 bases, 12 bases remained unmatched. The CDR3 extends over 16 amino acids. Per germline, CDR1 MDHEN and CDR2 SYDVKM. In DNA form, the CDR3 reads TGTGCCAGCAGCCAGGCCGGGCTAGCGGTTACAGATACGCAGTATTTT. Amino acids: CASSQAGLAVTDTQYF.

This sequence joins TRBV30 and TRBJ2-2; D gene ambiguous. V dropped 5 bases and J dropped 1 base, with 8 bases sitting between them. The CDR3 is 13 residues long. Per the germline V gene, CDR1 is GTSNPN and CDR2 is SVGIG (reference sequence). CDR3 loop: CAWQPLNTGELFF. In DNA form, the CDR3 reads TGTGCCTGGCAACCCCTGAACACCGGGGAGCTGTTTTTT.

V gene TRBV7-9 combines with J gene TRBJ2-1, with D tentatively TRBD1 or TRBD2 (5 bases each). Germline CDR1 SEHNR, CDR2 FQNEAQ (reference sequence). This CDR3 region has 11 residues. The CDR3 DNA reads TGTGCGGGGGAAAGGTACAATGAGCAGTTCTTC. This encodes CAGERYNEQFF. The variable domain in full, with the rest retrieved from reference TRBV7-9 and TRBJ2-1, is DTGVSQNPRHKITKRGQNVTFRCDPISEHNRLYWYRQTLGQGPEFLTYFQNEAQLEKSRLLSDRFSAERPKGSFSTLEIQRTEQGDSAMYLCAGERYNEQFFGPGTRLTVL.

V is TRBV2 and J is TRBJ1-1; TRBD1 might be the D (6 bases). This CDR3 spans 13 amino acids. V was trimmed by 3 bases and J by 3 bases, leaving 8 bases between them. Looked up from germline, CDR1 is SNHLY and CDR2 is FYNNEI. The DNA of the CDR3 is TGTGCCAGCAGTGATCAGGGGTACACTGAAGCTTTCTTT. This translates into CASSDQGYTEAFF.

The rearrangement joins TRBV6-5 to TRBJ1-2; TRBD1 agrees at 10 bases. The V segment lost 7 bases and the J segment 6 bases; nucleotides outside the gene matches: 11. Germline CDR1 is MNHEY and CDR2 is SVGAGI. The CDR3 is 15 amino acids. The CDR3 bases are TGTGCCAGCACCCTGACAGGGGGCGCCGGGAATGGCTACACCTTC. Residues: CASTLTGGAGNGYTF.

In its sample, this clone was seen once. The chain joins TRBV7-3 to TRBJ2-2; 7 bases agree with TRBD2. V shed 2 bases and J 7 bases; nucleotides not matched to a gene: 4. The CDR3 loop spans 14 amino acids. The germline gives CDR1 SGHTA, CDR2 FQGTGA. The CDR3 spells CASSLSGGGGELFF. As DNA, the CDR3 is TGTGCCAGCAGCTTATCGGGAGGCGGCGGGGAGCTGTTTTTT.

This chain uses TRBV3-1 (or the pseudogene TRBV3-2) with TRBJ2-2, with D maybe TRBD2 (5 bases). The CDR3 contains 15 residues. The ends were cut back, 4 bases at V and 1 base at J, with 10 bases in the middle. Germline assignment: CDR1 LGHDT and CDR2 YNNKEL (reference sequence). The CDR3 sequence is CASSRAELNTGELFF. CDR3 DNA sequence: TGTGCCAGCAGCCGAGCGGAGTTGAACACCGGGGAGCTGTTTTTT.

The chain has TRBV12-3 or TRBV12-4 and TRBJ2-2; no clear D. Trimming stripped 2 bases from V and 4 bases from J, with 5 bases between. This CDR3 comprises 13 residues. The CDR3 DNA is TGTGCCAGCAGTTTATGGAGCACCGGGGAGCTGTTTTTT. Translation: CASSLWSTGELFF.

This clone occurred once. The V and J genes are TRBV6-2 or TRBV6-3 and TRBJ2-2; no firm D call. The length of the CDR3 is 12 residues. Trimming removed 6 bases at V and 8 bases at J, with 10 bases between. CDR1 and CDR2 (germline): MNHEY, SVGEGT. The CDR3 loop reads CASSFLRGELFF. The CDR3 nucleotides read TGTGCCAGCAGCTTCCTCAGGGGGGAGCTGTTTTTT.

This clone was seen more than once but under ten times. This chain joins TRBV7-2 and TRBJ2-1; 10 bases map to TRBD1. The CDR3 is 16 residues long. CDR1 SGHTA and CDR2 FQGNSA come from the germline V gene. The V and J ends lost 2 bases and 5 bases, in that order; junction bases with no gene match: 6. This chain's CDR3 is CASSLSRDRGNNEQFF. The CDR3 nucleotides are TGTGCCAGCAGCTTAAGCCGGGACAGGGGAAACAATGAGCAGTTCTTC.

V gene TRBV28 combines with J gene TRBJ2-3; TRBD2 matches 8 bases. J lost 0 bases, V lost 2 bases, and 7 bases had no gene match. From germline, CDR1 is MDHEN and CDR2 SYDVKM. The CDR3 covers 17 residues. The CDR3 DNA reads TGTGCCAGCAGTTTAACTCTAGCGGGTTTTAGCACAGATACGCAGTATTTT. Encoded protein: CASSLTLAGFSTDTQYF.

This chain uses TRBV7-2 with TRBJ2-7; D remains ambiguous. This CDR3 is 15 amino acids long. Per the germline V gene, CDR1 is SGHTA and CDR2 is FQGNSA. V lost 0 bases to trimming and J lost 3 bases, with 12 bases between them. The CDR3 DNA sequence: TGTGCCAGCAGCTTAGCTGGGTCTCCCCACTACGAGCAGTACGTC. This translates into CASSLAGSPHYEQYV.

The J gene is TRBJ2-7, the V gene TRBV4-2; D might be TRBD2 (7 bases). The CDR3 has 14 residues. V lost 1 base and J 5 bases, leaving 12 bases between the germline ends. Looked up from germline, CDR1 is LGHNA and CDR2 is YNFKEQ. This chain's CDR3 is CASSQAWGGNEQYF. The CDR3 bases are TGTGCCAGCAGCCAAGCCTGGGGGGGCAACGAGCAGTACTTC.

The V call is TRBV11-2, the J call TRBJ1-4, with TRBD1 identical over 7 bases. Germline values: CDR1 SGHAT, CDR2 FQNNGV. V lost 4 bases to trimming and J lost 0 bases; unmatched junction nucleotides: 2. CDR3 length: 15 amino acids. CDR3 amino acids: CASSWGTATNEKLFF. For the CDR3, the DNA is TGTGCCAGCAGCTGGGGGACAGCAACTAATGAAAAACTGTTTTTT.

The rearrangement links TRBV7-2 to TRBJ2-3, with 9 bases that match TRBD2. V shed 8 bases and J 1 base; nucleotides not matched to a gene: 1. Per germline, CDR1 SGHTA and CDR2 FQGNSA. This CDR3 contains 13 residues. The DNA for the CDR3 is TGTGCCAGCCGACTAGCGGGCACAGATACGCAGTATTTT. It translates to CASRLAGTDTQYF. The entire variable domain, with the rest obtained from reference TRBV7-2 and TRBJ2-3, is as follows: GAGVSQSPSNKVTEKGKDVELRCDPISGHTALYWYRQSLGQGLEFLIYFQGNSAPDKSGLPSDRFSAERTGGSVSTLTIQRTQQEDSAVYLCASRLAGTDTQYFGPGTRLTVL.

This clone was seen only a few times. The J gene is TRBJ1-2, the V gene TRBV7-6; tentative D call: TRBD1 (5 bases). Germline V gene data show CDR1 as SGHVS and CDR2 as FNYEAQ. Trimming cost V 0 bases and J 7 bases, with 24 bases left between them. There are 18 residues in the CDR3. The chain's CDR3 is CASSLADVMGTFAGGYTF. CDR3 nucleotides: TGTGCCAGCAGCTTAGCGGACGTAATGGGGACTTTTGCTGGTGGCTACACCTTC.

The rearrangement uses TRBV30 and TRBJ2-2; TRBD2 matches 7 bases. CDR1 and CDR2 (germline): GTSNPN, SVGIG (reference sequence). Trimming cost V 3 bases and J 4 bases; bases outside gene matches: 2. This CDR3 contains 13 residues. CDR3: CAWSTGGTGELFF. Here the CDR3 DNA reads TGTGCCTGGAGCACGGGGGGCACCGGGGAGCTGTTTTTT.

The genes are TRBV5-1 and TRBJ1-4; 9 nucleotides align to TRBD1. V shed 4 bases and J 7 bases; nucleotides not matched to a gene: 5. CDR3 length equals 14 residues. CDR1 is SGHRS, CDR2 YFSETQ, per germline. The CDR3 nucleotides are TGCGCCAGCAGCACACAGGGGGCGGGTGAAAAACTGTTTTTT. It is translated as CASSTQGAGEKLFF.

The rearrangement links TRBV29-1 to TRBJ1-2; 10 bases are shared with TRBD1. The CDR3 length is 13 residues. CDR1 SQVTM and CDR2 ANQGSEA come from the germline V gene. After removal of 3 bases from V and 7 bases from J, the junction contained 5 bases not matched to a gene. The CDR3 loop is CSVETGGMGGYTF. Here the CDR3 DNA reads TGCAGCGTTGAGACAGGGGGCATGGGTGGCTACACCTTC.

The V gene is TRBV7-3, the J gene TRBJ1-1; D remains ambiguous. Trimming shortened V by 2 bases and J by 0 bases, and 4 bases separated the two germline ends. Per germline, CDR1 SGHTA and CDR2 FQGTGA. The CDR3 is 13 amino acids. CDR3 residues: CASSLFMNTEAFF. In DNA form, the CDR3 reads TGTGCCAGCAGCTTATTCATGAACACTGAAGCTTTCTTT.

The chain has TRBV10-1 and TRBJ1-5; D is undetermined. With 2 bases removed from V and 3 bases from J, the gap between germline ends came to 11 bases. Germline CDR1 reads WNHNN; CDR2 reads SYGVQD (reference sequence). CDR3 length: 15 amino acids. For the CDR3, the DNA is TGCGCCAGCAGTGAGGGATATGAGCACAATCAGCCCCAGCATTTT. This sequence encodes CASSEGYEHNQPQHF.

The gene calls are TRBV11-3 and TRBJ1-1; D is undetermined. The CDR3 has 13 amino acids. V dropped 2 bases and J dropped 5 bases, with 9 bases sitting between them. Germline CDR1 SGHNT, CDR2 YENEEA. The CDR3 DNA reads as TGTGCCAGCAGCTTAACCGACTTAACTGAAGCTTTCTTT. It codes for CASSLTDLTEAFF.

The rearrangement links TRBV13 to TRBJ1-1, with 8 positions matching TRBD1. The germline CDR1 and CDR2 sequences are PRHDT and FYEKMQ (reference sequence). Losses at the gene ends were 4 bases for V and 3 bases for J; bases not matched to a gene: 4. The CDR3 is 14 residues long. The CDR3 sequence: CASSWGQVDTEAFF. The CDR3 region has the DNA TGTGCCAGCAGCTGGGGACAGGTAGACACTGAAGCTTTCTTT.

The CDR3 sequence is CASIRDSGSLGELFF. CDR3 DNA: TGTGCCAGCATTCGGGATAGCGGGAGTCTCGGGGAGCTGTTTTTT. This chain links TRBV13 with TRBJ2-2; TRBD2 aligns across 9 bases. CDR1 is PRHDT, CDR2 FYEKMQ, per germline (reference sequence). This CDR3 region has 15 residues. Trimming at V came to 7 bases and at J to 7 bases, leaving 10 bases not matched to a gene.

The chain is built from TRBV7-3 and TRBJ2-3; unclear D gene. Trimming took off 3 bases at V and 3 bases at J, with 7 bases between the two ends. The CDR3 extends over 13 amino acids. Germline V gives CDR1 SGHTA, CDR2 FQGTGA. The chain's CDR3 is CASSFLVTDTQYF. The DNA of the CDR3 is TGTGCCAGCAGCTTCCTAGTAACAGATACGCAGTATTTT.

This chain joins TRBV3-1 (or the pseudogene TRBV3-2) and TRBJ1-2; possibly TRBD1 for D (5 bases). V lost 0 bases, J lost 6 bases, and 14 bases lay in between. CDR1 and CDR2 from the germline V gene are LGHDT and YNNKEL (reference sequence). CDR3 size: 15 residues. The CDR3 spells CASSQDPGRVDGYTF. The CDR3 nucleotides read TGTGCCAGCAGCCAAGACCCGGGCAGGGTTGATGGCTACACCTTC.

CDR3 residues: CASSPPVGQYV. CDR3 nucleotides: TGTGCCAGCAGCCCCCCGGTGGGGCAGTACGTC. The chain recombines TRBV7-8 with TRBJ2-7, with no clear D. The CDR3 loop spans 11 amino acids. Trimming stripped 5 bases from V and 9 bases from J, with 11 bases between. Per germline, CDR1 SGHVS and CDR2 FQNEAQ.